Listed here is a single T cell receptor beta chain. Its antigen remains unidentified. From germline, CDR1 is SEHNR and CDR2 FQNEAQ (reference sequence). The CDR3 covers 15 residues. The trim removed 5 bases at V and 7 bases at J, leaving 6 bases unmatched. This sample is part of a study of PD-L1 blockade in urothelial cancer. Study overall: Males with urothelial cancer arising in the bladder constituted most of the 29 patients. Blood analysis was done at 3 weeks (second dose) and 6 weeks after treatment began.

Every PCR was spiked with synthetic TCR analog templates. Clones were read by immunoSEQ multiplex PCR, and TCRdb kept only the in-frame ones, dropping some. The sample consists of 45,000 or so clones, approximately 78% of them appearing once. Broader study findings: Below-median TCR clonality that was measured in pretreatment blood predicted better survival.

Time point given: pretreatment peripheral blood. Sample: PBMCs, taken around atezolizumab (anti-PD-L1) treatment. The chain has TRBV7-9 and TRBJ1-4; 11 bases are a match to TRBD1. The receptor comes from a middle-aged man with urothelial cancer. In DNA form, the CDR3 reads TGTGCCAGCAGCAGGACAGGGGGCGTCGGTGAAAAACTGTTTTTT. Amino acid sequence: CASSRTGGVGEKLFF.